The 16 T cell receptor beta chains reported below all come from one sample, sequenced in a study of kidney transplant recipient with SARS-CoV-2 infection. MiXCR, run by TCRdb on the reads, gives a single entry per CDR3 protein. The data show about 250,000 distinct CDR3 sequences, less than 35% seen once. The input for sequencing was a blood sample, taken at baseline and between days 110 and 120 from a kidney transplant recipient. The receptors were sampled from a male patient aged 25 to 39 who had COVID-19 and was a kidney transplant recipient. Some T cells may be provided by the graft donor.

About this clonotype: A single base separates this from a much larger clone, so it may be a read error. V gene TRBV5-1 combines with J gene TRBJ2-2; tentative D call: TRBD2 (6 bases). The CDR3 totals 15 residues. Per germline, CDR1 SGHRS and CDR2 YFSETQ. CDR3 DNA: TGCGCCGGCAGCTTGGAGGGCGGTCGAGGCGGGGAGCTGTTTTTT. Its protein product is CAGSLEGGRGGELFF. Full variable domain (remainder filled in from reference TRBV5-1 and TRBJ2-2): KAGVTQTPRYLIKTRGQQVTLSCSPISGHRSVSWYQQTPGQGLQFLFEYFSETQRNKGNFPGRFSGRQFSNSRSEMNVSTLELGDSALYLCAGSLEGGRGGELFFGEGSRLTVL.

This clonotype was seen repeatedly, ten times or more. The V gene is TRBV5-4, the J gene TRBJ1-2, with D unresolved. V lost 7 bases, J lost 4 bases, and 23 bases lay in between. CDR1 is SGHNT and CDR2 is YYREEE in the germline V gene (reference sequence). The CDR3 extends over 16 amino acids. CDR3 residues: CASAHIVPGKTYGYTF. The CDR3 bases are TGTGCCAGCGCCCATATCGTACCAGGAAAGACCTATGGCTACACCTTC.

About this clonotype: This may come from a read error, since a much larger clone is one base off. The CDR3 nucleotides read TGCAGTGCTAAAGATGGGGGTGGCCCTAATGAAAAACTGTTTTTT. Translated: CSAKDGGGPNEKLFF. The chain combines TRBV20-1 with TRBJ1-4, with a weak D call TRBD1 (5 bases). The V end lost 4 bases, the J end lost 3 bases, and 15 bases lay between the germline ends. The CDR3 length is 15 residues. CDR1 is DFQATT, CDR2 SNEGSKA, per germline (reference sequence).

About this clonotype itself: A much larger clone is a single base away; this may be a read error. The chain joins TRBV29-1 to TRBJ1-1; the match to TRBD1 covers 11 bases. The CDR3 has 14 residues. Germline V CDR1 and CDR2: SQVTM, ANQGSEA. In DNA, the CDR3 is TGCAGCGTTGACGGGACAGGGGGGAACGCTGAAGCTTTCTTT. The encoded protein is CSVDGTGGNAEAFF.

The chain joins TRBV4-2 to TRBJ2-1; 7 nucleotides align to TRBD2. With V trimmed by 4 bases and J by 8 bases, 11 bases remained unmatched. The V gene's germline CDR1 is LGHNA and CDR2 YNFKEQ. CDR3 size: 15 residues. CDR3 bases: TGTGCCAGCAGCCCCGGAACCTTGGGGGGGGATGAGCAGTTCTTC. Protein product: CASSPGTLGGDEQFF.

A note on this clonotype: This may be a read error: a much more frequent sequence differs by one nucleotide. This chain links TRBV3-1 with TRBJ2-4; the D call may be TRBD1 or TRBD2 (5 bases each). V lost 4 bases and J 0 bases, leaving 16 bases between the germline ends. CDR3 length: 17 residues. Germline V gives CDR1 LGHDT, CDR2 YNNKEL (reference sequence). This chain's CDR3 is CASSPGWRIQAKNIQYF. The CDR3 region has the DNA TGTGCCAGCAGCCCAGGGTGGAGGATCCAAGCCAAAAACATTCAGTACTTC.

At least ten counts were recorded for this clonotype. The chain is built from TRBV11-3 and TRBJ1-2; D gene uncertain. Germline CDR1 is SGHNT and CDR2 is YENEEA. V dropped 5 bases and J dropped 4 bases, with 23 bases sitting between them. The CDR3 contains 17 residues. The CDR3 loop is CASSGTPDLGKTYGYTF. For the CDR3, the DNA is TGTGCCAGCAGCGGTACTCCCGATCTCGGAAAGACCTATGGCTACACCTTC. The variable domain in full, with the rest retrieved from reference TRBV11-3 and TRBJ1-2, is EAGVVQSPRYKIIEKKQPVAFWCNPISGHNTLYWYLQNLGQGPELLIRYENEEAVDDSQLPKDRFSAERLKGVDSTLKIQPAELGDSAVYLCASSGTPDLGKTYGYTFGSGTRLTVV.

This chain connects TRBV7-3 to TRBJ2-3, with unresolved D. V was shortened by 5 bases and J by 3 bases, with 6 bases between the two germline ends. Looked up from germline, CDR1 is SGHTA and CDR2 is FQGTGA. The CDR3 spans 12 residues. The CDR3 region is CASSRRTDTQYF. The CDR3 region has the DNA TGTGCCAGCAGCCGCAGGACAGATACGCAGTATTTT.

The chain joins TRBV7-4 to TRBJ1-2; D is ambiguous. Germline CDR1 is SGHVT and CDR2 is SQSDAQ. This CDR3 spans 17 amino acids. Trimming shortened V by 5 bases and J by 4 bases, and 23 bases separated the two germline ends. The DNA for the CDR3 is TGTGCCAGCAGCCAAGATCGTTCAGCTCGAAAGACCTATGGCTACACCTTC. This sequence encodes CASSQDRSARKTYGYTF.

There are many counts of this clonotype. The gene calls are TRBV29-1 and TRBJ2-7; no clear D. The CDR3 has 10 residues. CDR1 SQVTM and CDR2 ANQGSEA come from the germline V gene. Trimming pared 8 bases from V and 7 bases from J, leaving 12 bases between. DNA for the CDR3: TGCAGCACAGACCGGCGGGAGCAGTACTTC. Its translation is CSTDRREQYF.

This clonotype was seen ten or more times. The rearrangement uses TRBV5-5 and TRBJ2-7; D may be TRBD1 (6 bases). The germline gives CDR1 SGHKS, CDR2 YYEKEE (reference sequence). Trimming took 0 bases from V and 5 from J, leaving 12 bases between them. This CDR3 region has 14 residues. CDR3 coding DNA: TGTGCCAGCAGCTTGGCAGGAAGGGACAACGAGCAGTACTTC. This translates into CASSLAGRDNEQYF.

In this sample, this clonotype turned up a few times. This chain uses TRBV20-1 with TRBJ2-3; 8 bases align to TRBD2. Trimming took 3 bases from V and 3 from J; bases not matched to a gene: 11. Germline CDR1 is DFQATT and CDR2 is SNEGSKA (reference sequence). This CDR3 contains 16 residues. The CDR3, as DNA: TGCAGTGCTAGGGGAGCGGACGTAGCGGGAACAGATACGCAGTATTTT. Its protein product is CSARGADVAGTDTQYF.

This clonotype has ten or more counts. The chain is built from TRBV6-9 and TRBJ1-2; D is unresolved. The germline CDR1 and CDR2 sequences are MNHGY and SVAAGI. The CDR3 is 17 amino acids. V was pared by 4 bases and J by 4 bases, with 22 bases between. CDR3 in amino acids: CASSCRWPYGKTYGYTF. Here the CDR3 DNA reads TGTGCCAGCAGTTGCAGGTGGCCTTACGGAAAGACCTATGGCTACACCTTC.

This clonotype was recorded at least ten times. This rearrangement joins TRBV6-5 to TRBJ1-5; TRBD1 might be the D (5 bases). Germline CDR1 reads MNHEY; CDR2 reads SVGAGI. Trimming removed 6 bases from V and 6 bases from J, with 12 bases in between. The CDR3 is 13 residues long. The DNA for the CDR3 is TGTGCCAGCAGCAAGACAGATACTCAGCCCCAGCATTTT. Encoded protein: CASSKTDTQPQHF.

The table lists this clonotype with many counts. The chain uses TRBV11-2 and TRBJ1-5; D call uncertain. Trimming took off 0 bases at V and 4 bases at J, with 10 bases between the two ends. Germline CDR1 is SGHAT and CDR2 is FQNNGV. The CDR3 extends over 15 amino acids. For the CDR3, the DNA is TGTGCCAGCAGCTTAGAAGGCGGGAGGAATCAGCCCCAGCATTTT. Its protein is CASSLEGGRNQPQHF.

This clonotype was observed many times. The rearrangement joins TRBV3-1 to TRBJ1-1; D is ambiguous. The CDR3 runs 17 residues. Looked up from germline, CDR1 is LGHDT and CDR2 is YNNKEL (reference sequence). Trimming took off 5 bases at V and 4 bases at J, with 23 bases between the two ends. The CDR3 DNA reads as TGTGCCAGCAGCGTCTCTTGTCCCATTTCAATTCGCACTGAAGCTTTCTTT. It codes for CASSVSCPISIRTEAFF. The full variable domain, in which reference TRBV3-1 and TRBJ1-1 provide the parts outside the CDR3, is DTAVSQTPKYLVTQMGNDKSIKCEQNLGHDTMYWYKQDSKKFLKIMFSYNNKELIINETVPNRFSPKSPDKAHLNLHINSLELGDSAVYFCASSVSCPISIRTEAFFGQGTRLTVV.